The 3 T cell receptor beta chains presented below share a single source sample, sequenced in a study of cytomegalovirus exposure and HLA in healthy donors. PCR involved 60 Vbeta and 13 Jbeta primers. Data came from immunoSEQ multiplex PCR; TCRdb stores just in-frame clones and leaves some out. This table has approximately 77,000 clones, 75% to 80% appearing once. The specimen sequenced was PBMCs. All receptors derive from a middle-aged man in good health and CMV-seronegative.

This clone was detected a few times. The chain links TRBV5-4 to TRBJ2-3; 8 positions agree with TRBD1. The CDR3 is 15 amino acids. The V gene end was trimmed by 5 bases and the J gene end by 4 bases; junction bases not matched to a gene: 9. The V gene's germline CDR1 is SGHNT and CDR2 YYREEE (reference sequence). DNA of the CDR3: TGTGCCAGCAGTTTGAAGACAGGGGTTGCAGATACGCAGTATTTT. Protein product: CASSLKTGVADTQYF.

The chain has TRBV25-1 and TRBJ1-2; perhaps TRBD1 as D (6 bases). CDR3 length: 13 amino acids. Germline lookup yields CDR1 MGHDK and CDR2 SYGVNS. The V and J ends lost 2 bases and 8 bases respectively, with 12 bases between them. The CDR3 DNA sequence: TGTGCCAGCAGTGAACCAGGGGCGTGGGGCTACACCTTC. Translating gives CASSEPGAWGYTF.

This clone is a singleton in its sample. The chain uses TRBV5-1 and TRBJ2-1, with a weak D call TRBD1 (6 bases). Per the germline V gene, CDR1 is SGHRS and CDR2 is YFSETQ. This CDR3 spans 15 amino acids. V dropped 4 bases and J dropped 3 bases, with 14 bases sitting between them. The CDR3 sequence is CASSPGHVFYNEQFF. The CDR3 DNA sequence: TGCGCCAGCAGCCCGGGACACGTCTTCTACAATGAGCAGTTCTTC. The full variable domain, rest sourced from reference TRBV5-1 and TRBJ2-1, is KAGVTQTPRYLIKTRGQQVTLSCSPISGHRSVSWYQQTPGQGLQFLFEYFSETQRNKGNFPGRFSGRQFSNSRSEMNVSTLELGDSALYLCASSPGHVFYNEQFFGPGTRLTVL.